Presented here are 24 T cell receptor beta chains from one specimen sequenced in a study of blood T cell repertoires in COVID-19. Method: immunoSEQ multiplex PCR; TCRdb's copy keeps in-frame clones and lacks some. Of around 120,000 clones listed, 88% are singletons. The sequenced material came from peripheral blood. Receptors originate from a woman in her forties or fifties with active or convalescent COVID-19.

V is TRBV28 and J is TRBJ1-2; D gene uncertain. The CDR3 runs 12 residues. Germline loops: CDR1 MDHEN, CDR2 SYDVKM. Trimming removed 6 bases at V and 8 bases at J, with 13 bases between. The CDR3 here is CASRLAGGGYTF. In DNA form, the CDR3 reads TGTGCCAGCAGGTTGGCAGGTGGGGGCTACACCTTC.

The genes are TRBV30 and TRBJ1-2; tentative D call: TRBD1 (5 bases). Germline CDR1 and CDR2: GTSNPN and SVGIG (reference sequence). CDR3 size: 12 residues. Deletions cut 3 bases from V and 2 bases from J, with 7 bases between. CDR3 in amino acids: CAWSRGNYGYTF. Here the CDR3 DNA reads TGTGCCTGGAGCCGGGGGAACTATGGCTACACCTTC.

The gene calls are TRBV25-1 and TRBJ2-3, with 8 bases matching TRBD2. Per the germline V gene, CDR1 is MGHDK and CDR2 is SYGVNS. V trimming: 3 bases; J trimming: 2 bases; junction bases outside the gene matches: 7. The CDR3 consists of 16 residues. CDR3 loop: CASSDPAGANTDTQYF. The CDR3 DNA reads TGTGCCAGCAGTGACCCAGCGGGAGCCAACACAGATACGCAGTATTTT. Full variable domain (rest looked up from reference TRBV25-1 and TRBJ2-3): EADIYQTPRYLVIGTGKKITLECSQTMGHDKMYWYQQDPGMELHLIHYSYGVNSTEKGDLSSESTVSRIRTEHFPLTLESARPSHTSQYLCASSDPAGANTDTQYFGPGTRLTVL.

The gene calls are TRBV28 and TRBJ2-7, with D uncertain. The ends were cut back, 2 bases at V and 6 bases at J, with 8 bases in the middle. CDR1 MDHEN and CDR2 SYDVKM come from the germline V gene. This CDR3 has 12 amino acids. CDR3 sequence (DNA): TGTGCCAGCAGTTTAGGGCCCTCCGAGCAGTACTTC. Its translation: CASSLGPSEQYF.

In DNA form, the CDR3 reads TGTGCCACAGCCCTTGGAGGGACCTCAGGGAACACCGGGGAGCTGTTTTTT. Protein product: CATALGGTSGNTGELFF. This chain uses TRBV10-3 with TRBJ2-2, with D possibly TRBD2 on 6 matching bases. Germline-derived CDR1 and CDR2 are ENHRY and SYGVKD. This CDR3 contains 17 residues. With 10 bases removed from V and 1 base from J, the gap between germline ends came to 22 bases.

The rearrangement joins TRBV28 to TRBJ2-3, with TRBD2 matching 8 bases. The J segment lost 5 bases and the V segment lost 5 bases, leaving 12 bases of the junction unmatched. Germline assignment: CDR1 MDHEN and CDR2 SYDVKM. This CDR3 has 16 amino acids. The CDR3 DNA is TGTGCCAGCAGTAGGATGAGCGGGAGTCAAATAGATACGCAGTATTTT. It yields the protein CASSRMSGSQIDTQYF.

The gene calls are TRBV19 and TRBJ2-2, with TRBD2 matching over 11 bases. The V gene end was trimmed by 1 base and the J gene end by 4 bases; junction bases not matched to a gene: 11. The germline V gene has CDR1 LNHDA and CDR2 SQIVND (reference sequence). This CDR3 comprises 19 residues. CDR3 nucleotide sequence: TGTGCCAGTAGTATAGTAGGCCTAGCGGGAGGTCGGAGCACCGGGGAGCTGTTTTTT. Amino acid sequence: CASSIVGLAGGRSTGELFF.

Here the CDR3 reads CASSRAGTGDNEQFF. The CDR3 region has the DNA TGCGCCAGCAGCCGCGCCGGGACAGGGGACAATGAGCAGTTCTTC. The V gene is TRBV4-3, the J gene TRBJ2-1, with 10 bases identical to TRBD1. The V gene end was trimmed by 4 bases and the J gene end by 5 bases; junction bases not matched to a gene: 5. The CDR3 is made up of 15 amino acids. CDR1 and CDR2 from the germline V gene are LGHNA and YSLEER.

The rearrangement uses TRBV7-8 and TRBJ2-3; TRBD2 matches at 8 bases. CDR1 is SGHVS and CDR2 is FQNEAQ in the germline V gene. The CDR3 has 18 residues. V shed 1 base and J 7 bases; nucleotides not matched to a gene: 16. The CDR3 coding sequence is TGTGCCAGCAGCTTAGGATCCCGGGGGGGCCCAATTACGTATACGCAGTATTTT. This translates into CASSLGSRGGPITYTQYF.

The rearrangement links TRBV5-1 to TRBJ2-1; 11 nucleotides agree with TRBD2. CDR1 SGHRS and CDR2 YFSETQ come from the germline V gene. The ends lost 3 bases at V and 0 bases at J; junction bases unmatched: 14. The CDR3 consists of 20 residues. DNA of the CDR3: TGCGCCAGCAGCTCTGGGAGGGAGCGACTAGCGGGGAGCTCCTACAATGAGCAGTTCTTC. It translates to CASSSGRERLAGSSYNEQFF.

The chain carries TRBV7-9 and TRBJ2-7; 7 positions agree with TRBD2. Trimming cost V 3 bases and J 4 bases; bases outside gene matches: 6. The CDR3 runs 14 residues. CDR1 and CDR2 from the germline V gene are SEHNR and FQNEAQ (reference sequence). The CDR3 nucleotides read TGTGCCAGCAGCTTTCTAGCGGACCCTTACGAGCAGTACTTC. Protein sequence: CASSFLADPYEQYF.

The rearrangement joins TRBV4-1 to TRBJ2-7; D is possibly TRBD2 (7 bases). Germline loops: CDR1 MGHRA, CDR2 YSYEKL. The CDR3 runs to 15 residues. V dropped 4 bases and J dropped 4 bases, with 17 bases sitting between them. The CDR3 protein is CASSPSIGRGYEQYF. In DNA form, the CDR3 reads TGCGCCAGCAGCCCGTCGATTGGGAGGGGGTACGAGCAGTACTTC.

The J gene is TRBJ1-4, the V gene TRBV5-1; D is uncertain. This CDR3 region has 14 residues. Between the trimmed V and J ends, which lost 1 base and 3 bases, there was a span of 7 bases. Germline V gene sequence: CDR1 SGHRS, CDR2 YFSETQ. Here the CDR3 DNA reads TGCGCCAGCAGCTTGAGCAGGCCTAATGAAAAACTGTTTTTT. Its protein product is CASSLSRPNEKLFF.

The chain couples TRBV28 to TRBJ1-2, with a tentative D call TRBD1 (5 bases). The germline V gene encodes CDR1 MDHEN and CDR2 SYDVKM. The CDR3 totals 15 residues. V lost 8 bases to trimming and J lost 7 bases, with 23 bases between them. This chain's CDR3 is CASRNPPQGLTGYTF. In DNA, the CDR3 is TGTGCCAGCCGAAACCCCCCTCAGGGTCTAACTGGCTACACCTTC.

The J gene is TRBJ2-3, the V gene TRBV18; 10 nucleotides line up with TRBD2. Germline V gene data show CDR1 as KGHSH and CDR2 as LQKENI. The CDR3 has 18 amino acids. The V segment lost 4 bases and the J segment 3 bases; nucleotides outside the gene matches: 13. The CDR3 region is CASSHSSGSSGGTDTQYF. CDR3 in DNA: TGTGCCAGCTCACACTCATCAGGTTCTAGCGGGGGAACAGATACGCAGTATTTT.

In regard to this clone: An end of the junction differs from the germline gene, which may be a read error. V is TRBV6-5 and J is TRBJ1-2; the match to TRBD1 covers 7 bases. Germline values: CDR1 MNHEY, CDR2 SVGAGI. CDR3 length equals 13 residues. This CDR3 reads CASSDSTGNGYTF. Here the CDR3 DNA reads TGTGCCAGCAGTGACTCGACAGGGAACGGCTACACCTTC.

A word on this clone: Within the sample, other DNA sequences also encode this same CDR3. The rearrangement joins TRBV12-3 or TRBV12-4 to TRBJ1-1, with D hard to call. This CDR3 has 12 residues. The germline V and J ends were trimmed by 3 bases and 5 bases, with 7 bases remaining between them. In DNA form, the CDR3 reads TGTGCCAGCAGTTTGAGGCGGACTGAAGCTTTCTTT. Protein: CASSLRRTEAFF.

The rearrangement links TRBV3-1 (or the pseudogene TRBV3-2) to TRBJ1-2, with TRBD1 matching 8 bases. The ends lost 3 bases at V and 7 bases at J; junction bases unmatched: 7. Germline V gene lookup returns CDR1 LGHDT and CDR2 YNNKEL (reference sequence). CDR3 length: 14 amino acids. The CDR3 bases are TGTGCCAGCAGCCAGGGCCAGGGGGCCTCTGGCTACACCTTC. It is translated as CASSQGQGASGYTF.

V gene TRBV7-2 combines with J gene TRBJ2-7, with 11 bases identical to TRBD1. Losses at the gene ends were 5 bases for V and 2 bases for J; bases not matched to a gene: 5. Germline V gene lookup returns CDR1 SGHTA and CDR2 FQGNSA. The CDR3 totals 15 residues. The CDR3: CASSPRTGGTYEQYF. CDR3 nucleotide sequence: TGTGCCAGCAGCCCCAGGACAGGGGGCACCTACGAGCAGTACTTC. The full variable domain, rest sourced from reference TRBV7-2 and TRBJ2-7, is GAGVSQSPSNKVTEKGKDVELRCDPISGHTALYWYRQSLGQGLEFLIYFQGNSAPDKSGLPSDRFSAERTGGSVSTLTIQRTQQEDSAVYLCASSPRTGGTYEQYFGPGTRLTVT.

The CDR3 coding sequence is TGTGCCAGCAGCTATTTAACAGGGGTCCATGAGCAGTTCTTC. It is translated as CASSYLTGVHEQFF. The chain combines TRBV7-6 with TRBJ2-1; TRBD1 agrees at 7 bases. V shed 4 bases and J 8 bases; nucleotides not matched to a gene: 8. The germline V gene has CDR1 SGHVS and CDR2 FNYEAQ. The CDR3 covers 14 residues.

This clone was seen a single time. V gene TRBV3-1 (or the pseudogene TRBV3-2) combines with J gene TRBJ2-7, with 8 positions matching TRBD1. The CDR3 is made up of 14 amino acids. Per germline, CDR1 LGHDT and CDR2 YNNKEL (reference sequence). V trimming: 4 bases; J trimming: 6 bases; junction bases outside the gene matches: 8. This CDR3 is CASSPRDRQVEQYF. The CDR3 DNA reads as TGTGCCAGCAGCCCCCGGGACAGGCAGGTCGAGCAGTACTTC.

This clone showed up just once. The genes are TRBV13 and TRBJ2-1; 9 nucleotides align to TRBD1. The trim removed 7 bases at V and 9 bases at J, leaving 7 bases unmatched. The V gene's germline CDR1 is PRHDT and CDR2 FYEKMQ (reference sequence). This CDR3 spans 13 amino acids. The CDR3 DNA is TGTGCCAGCAAGGACAGGGGCTGGATTGAGCAGTTCTTC. It yields the protein CASKDRGWIEQFF.

The chain uses TRBV2 and TRBJ2-7; D is ambiguous. V lost 6 bases and J 3 bases, leaving 12 bases between the germline ends. The CDR3 sequence is 13 residues long. Germline CDR1 and CDR2: SNHLY and FYNNEI. CDR3 bases: TGTGCCAGCAGCGTTTTCGACAACTACGAGCAGTACTTC. It specifies CASSVFDNYEQYF.

This clone was seen only a few times. The chain is built from TRBV28 and TRBJ1-5; 7 bases fit TRBD1. Trimming took 5 bases from V and 4 from J; bases not matched to a gene: 5. The CDR3 is made up of 14 amino acids. Germline-derived CDR1 and CDR2 are MDHEN and SYDVKM. In DNA form, the CDR3 reads TGTGCCAGCAGTCCGACAGGGTGGAATCAGCCCCAGCATTTT. Its translation: CASSPTGWNQPQHF.